Shown below are 21 T cell receptor beta chains from a single sample sequenced in a study of cytotoxic CD8 clonotypes in ibrutinib-treated CLL. Sequencing was performed with immunoSEQ multiplex PCR; in TCRdb, only in-frame clones are kept and a portion is missing. Among roughly 330,000 clones, roughly 70% were seen once, and the ten largest hold about 6.7%. Here the sequenced sample was PBMCs, taken after 36 months of ibrutinib treatment. The receptors come from a human donor with chronic lymphocytic leukemia.

This clone was counted between two and nine times. The V gene is TRBV9, the J gene TRBJ1-1; 7 nucleotides match TRBD1. The junction had 14 bases not matched to a gene; V was cut back by 4 bases and J by 11 bases. The CDR3 covers 14 residues. The germline V gene encodes CDR1 SGDLS and CDR2 YYNGEE. DNA of the CDR3: TGTGCCAGCAGCCCAATCCGGGACAGACCGGTGGCTTTCTTT. It specifies CASSPIRDRPVAFF.

This clone was observed a handful of times. The V gene is TRBV28, the J gene TRBJ1-4; no firm D call. Germline CDR1 is MDHEN and CDR2 is SYDVKM. The CDR3 length is 13 residues. Trimming removed 4 bases from V and 7 bases from J, with 10 bases in between. The CDR3 reads CASSYRMREKLFF. The CDR3 coding sequence is TGTGCCAGCAGTTATCGGATGCGTGAAAAACTGTTTTTT.

The genes are TRBV2 and TRBJ1-1; TRBD1 might be the D (5 bases). V gave up 8 bases and J gave up 1 base, with 17 bases separating them. CDR1 and CDR2 (germline): SNHLY, FYNNEI. The CDR3 covers 15 residues. In DNA, the CDR3 is TGTGCCAGCCTTCTGGAGGTGACAGCGAACACTGAAGCTTTCTTT. It is translated as CASLLEVTANTEAFF.

This sequence joins TRBV20-1 and TRBJ1-2; D gene ambiguous. The germline V gene has CDR1 DFQATT and CDR2 SNEGSKA (reference sequence). The CDR3 runs 11 residues. V lost 4 bases to trimming and J lost 8 bases, with 11 bases between them. The CDR3, as DNA: TGCAGTGCTATAGTTTCCCCGGGCTACACCTTC. It yields the protein CSAIVSPGYTF.

The CDR3 here is CASSLVANEQFF. The CDR3 nucleotides are TGTGCCAGCAGCTTAGTGGCTAATGAGCAGTTCTTC. This chain links TRBV11-3 with TRBJ2-1; no clear D gene. The CDR3 totals 12 residues. Germline lookup yields CDR1 SGHNT and CDR2 YENEEA. The V gene lost 1 base and the J gene lost 7 bases, with 5 bases spanning the gap.

The rearrangement links TRBV4-1 to TRBJ1-1; D is unresolved. V lost 0 bases to trimming and J lost 1 base, with 15 bases between them. The CDR3 totals 17 residues. Germline loops: CDR1 MGHRA, CDR2 YSYEKL. Here the CDR3 reads CASSQEAFQARNTEAFF. The CDR3, as DNA: TGCGCCAGCAGCCAAGAGGCTTTTCAGGCCAGGAACACTGAAGCTTTCTTT.

The V call is TRBV7-2, the J call TRBJ2-7, with 10 bases matching TRBD1. This CDR3 comprises 15 residues. CDR1 and CDR2 from the germline V gene are SGHTA and FQGNSA. With 1 base clipped from V and 3 bases from J, the junction kept 3 bases outside the gene matches. The CDR3 loop is CASSLGGQGIYEQYF. The DNA of the CDR3 is TGTGCCAGCAGCTTAGGGGGACAGGGGATCTACGAGCAGTACTTC.

The J gene is TRBJ2-1, the V gene TRBV7-6; possible D gene TRBD1, 6 bases. CDR3 length: 12 amino acids. Germline V lookup: CDR1 SGHVS, CDR2 FNYEAQ. Trimming left V 5 bases short and J 12 bases short, with 14 bases between. The CDR3 nucleotides read TGTGCCAGCAGCGAGGACAGTTATTGGCAGTTCTTC. Translating gives CASSEDSYWQFF.

The chain recombines TRBV4-1 with TRBJ2-2; TRBD1 is a possible D gene (5 bases). Per the germline V gene, CDR1 is MGHRA and CDR2 is YSYEKL. Trimming stripped 1 base from V and 3 bases from J, with 9 bases between. The CDR3 contains 15 residues. The CDR3 region has the DNA TGCGCCAGCAGCCAAGGGGGCAGGGACACCGGGGAGCTGTTTTTT. Translated, it gives CASSQGGRDTGELFF.

This clone has a handful of counts. The chain is built from TRBV27 and TRBJ2-7, with 7 bases matching TRBD1. Unmatched junction bases numbered 9, after V lost 5 bases and J lost 5 bases. The CDR3 is 14 amino acids. Germline V gene lookup returns CDR1 MNHEY and CDR2 SMNVEV (reference sequence). CDR3 residues: CASSPRWTGNEQYF. In nucleotides, the CDR3 is TGTGCCAGCAGTCCTCGTTGGACAGGCAACGAGCAGTACTTC.

This chain joins TRBV11-2 and TRBJ2-3; TRBD2 agrees at 14 bases. V lost 6 bases to trimming and J lost 3 bases; unmatched junction nucleotides: 5. This CDR3 comprises 16 residues. The germline V gene encodes CDR1 SGHAT and CDR2 FQNNGV. The CDR3 DNA sequence: TGTGCCAGCAGTCGACTAGCGGGAGGGCAAACAGATACGCAGTATTTT. Amino acids: CASSRLAGGQTDTQYF.

V gene TRBV6-5 combines with J gene TRBJ2-7, with a tentative D call TRBD1 (7 bases). CDR3 length: 15 residues. V was pared by 6 bases and J by 4 bases, with 19 bases between. Germline values: CDR1 MNHEY, CDR2 SVGAGI. CDR3 protein: CASSLGTGEAYEQYF. The CDR3 region has the DNA TGTGCCAGCAGCTTGGGCACAGGGGAGGCTTACGAGCAGTACTTC.

This clone was counted only a few times. This same CDR3 is encoded by further DNA sequences in the sample. The CDR3 loop reads CASSYGETQYF. DNA of the CDR3: TGTGCCAGCAGTTACGGGGAGACCCAGTACTTC. The chain is built from TRBV6-6 and TRBJ2-5, with D unclear. CDR3 length equals 11 residues. In germline, CDR1 is MNHNY, CDR2 SVGAGI (reference sequence). V lost 2 bases, J lost 5 bases, and 3 bases lay in between.

CDR3: CATSRDMGVGGELFF. In DNA form, the CDR3 reads TGTGCCACCAGCAGAGATATGGGAGTTGGCGGGGAGCTGTTTTTT. The genes are TRBV15 and TRBJ2-2; D perhaps matches TRBD2 (5 bases). The CDR3 totals 15 residues. The germline V gene encodes CDR1 LNHNV and CDR2 YYDKDF (reference sequence). The V gene lost 0 bases and the J gene lost 7 bases, with 12 bases spanning the gap. Looking up the rest from reference TRBV15 and TRBJ2-2 gives the full variable domain: DAMVIQNPRYQVTQFGKPVTLSCSQTLNHNVMYWYQQKSSQAPKLLFHYYDKDFNNEADTPDNFQSRRPNTSFCFLDIRSPGLGDTAMYLCATSRDMGVGGELFFGEGSRLTVL.

The chain uses TRBV27 and TRBJ1-2, with D maybe TRBD1 (6 bases). V was pared by 5 bases and J by 8 bases, with 15 bases between. Germline V gene lookup returns CDR1 MNHEY and CDR2 SMNVEV (reference sequence). The CDR3 sequence is 13 residues long. CDR3 DNA: TGTGCCAGCAGTATAGACAGGTGGGGCGGCTACACCTTC. Amino acid sequence: CASSIDRWGGYTF.

The gene calls are TRBV5-1 and TRBJ1-2, with 8 nucleotides matching TRBD1. Unmatched junction bases numbered 10, after V lost 4 bases and J lost 8 bases. CDR3 size: 14 residues. Germline-derived CDR1 and CDR2 are SGHRS and YFSETQ. The CDR3 protein is CASSSPGQGHGYTF. The CDR3 nucleotides read TGCGCCAGCAGCAGCCCAGGACAGGGACACGGCTACACCTTC.

V is TRBV15 and J is TRBJ1-2; D not certain. Germline CDR1 LNHNV, CDR2 YYDKDF (reference sequence). Trimming stripped 0 bases from V and 5 bases from J, with 7 bases between. CDR3 length equals 13 residues. The DNA for the CDR3 is TGTGCCACCAGCAGAGATCGCAGGTATGGCTACACCTTC. Its protein product is CATSRDRRYGYTF. Variable domain in full (rest from reference TRBV15 and TRBJ1-2): DAMVIQNPRYQVTQFGKPVTLSCSQTLNHNVMYWYQQKSSQAPKLLFHYYDKDFNNEADTPDNFQSRRPNTSFCFLDIRSPGLGDTAMYLCATSRDRRYGYTFGSGTRLTVV.

V is TRBV20-1 and J is TRBJ2-7, with D perhaps TRBD1 (6 bases). The CDR3 covers 11 residues. CDR1 is DFQATT, CDR2 SNEGSKA, per germline (reference sequence). V was shortened by 5 bases and J by 5 bases, with 10 bases between the two germline ends. CDR3 coding DNA: TGCAGTGCTTGGGGGCTTCACGAGCAGTACTTC. This sequence encodes CSAWGLHEQYF.

This chain connects TRBV5-4 to TRBJ2-7; D ambiguous. V was shortened by 4 bases and J by 2 bases, with 19 bases between the two germline ends. This CDR3 has 16 amino acids. From germline, CDR1 is SGHNT and CDR2 YYREEE (reference sequence). This CDR3 reads CASSPSLDPTAYEQYF. CDR3 nucleotides: TGTGCCAGCAGCCCCTCTTTAGATCCCACCGCCTACGAGCAGTACTTC.

The rearrangement joins TRBV28 to TRBJ2-7; 9 bases agree with TRBD2. Germline V gives CDR1 MDHEN, CDR2 SYDVKM. The CDR3 is made up of 15 amino acids. V lost 5 bases and J lost 4; bases outside the gene matches: 9. The DNA for the CDR3 is TGTGCCAGCAGTCCCCGGGGGAGCGGGGGGTACGAGCAGTACTTC. Protein product: CASSPRGSGGYEQYF.

Comments on this clone: Other DNA sequences in this sample translate to the same CDR3. This chain uses TRBV29-1 with TRBJ1-1; D ambiguous. Germline-derived CDR1 and CDR2 are SQVTM and ANQGSEA. This CDR3 is 11 amino acids long. Trimming cost V 3 bases and J 5 bases, with 7 bases left between them. In DNA form, the CDR3 reads TGCAGCGTTGAGGGCGGGACTGAAGCTTTCTTT. Its translation is CSVEGGTEAFF.